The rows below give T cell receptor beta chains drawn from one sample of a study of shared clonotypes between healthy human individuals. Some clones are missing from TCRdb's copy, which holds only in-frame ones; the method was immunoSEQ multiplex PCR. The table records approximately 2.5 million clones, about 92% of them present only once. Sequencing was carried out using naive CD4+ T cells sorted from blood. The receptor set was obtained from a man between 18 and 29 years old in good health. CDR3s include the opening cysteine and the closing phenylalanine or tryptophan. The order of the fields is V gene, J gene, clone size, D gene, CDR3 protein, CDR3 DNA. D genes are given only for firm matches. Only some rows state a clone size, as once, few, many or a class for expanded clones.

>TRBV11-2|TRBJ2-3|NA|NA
CASSGYRDTQYF
TGTGCCAGCAGCGGCTACAGAGATACGCAGTATTTT
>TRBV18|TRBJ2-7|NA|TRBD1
CASSRDRAEQYF
TGTGCCAGCTCACGTGACAGGGCCGAGCAGTACTTC
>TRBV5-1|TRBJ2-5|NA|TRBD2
CASSLRPDSGGQETQYF
TGCGCCAGCAGCTTGAGGCCGGATAGCGGGGGCCAAGAGACCCAGTACTTC
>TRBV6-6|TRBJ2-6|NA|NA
CASTPLPPSGANVLTF
TGTGCCAGCACCCCATTGCCCCCCTCTGGGGCCAACGTCCTGACTTTC
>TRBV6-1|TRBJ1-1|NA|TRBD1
CASSRPTGRNTEAFF
TGTGCCAGCAGTCGACCGACAGGGAGGAACACTGAAGCTTTCTTT
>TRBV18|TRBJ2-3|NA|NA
CASSPPSPHTDTQYF
TGTGCCAGCTCACCACCTAGCCCTCACACAGATACGCAGTATTTT
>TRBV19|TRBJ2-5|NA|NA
CASSIGTGKLQETQYF
TGTGCCAGTAGTATAGGTACAGGGAAACTTCAAGAGACCCAGTACTTC
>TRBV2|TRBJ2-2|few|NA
CASSKDRGSTGELFF
TGTGCCAGCAGTAAGGACAGAGGGTCGACCGGGGAGCTGTTTTTT
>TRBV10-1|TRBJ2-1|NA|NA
CASSESGHADNEQFF
TGCGCCAGCAGTGAGTCAGGCCATGCGGACAATGAGCAGTTCTTC
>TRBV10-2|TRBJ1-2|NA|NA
CASNTGADPGSGYTF
TGCGCCAGCAACACCGGGGCCGACCCCGGGAGTGGCTACACCTTC
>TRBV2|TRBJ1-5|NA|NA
CASSVNNQPQHF
TGTGCCAGCAGTGTAAACAATCAGCCCCAGCATTTT
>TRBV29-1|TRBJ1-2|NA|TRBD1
CSVEGTGPYYGYTF
TGCAGCGTTGAAGGGACAGGCCCATACTATGGCTACACCTTC
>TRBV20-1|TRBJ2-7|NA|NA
CSAARNEQYF
TGCAGTGCCGCACGCAACGAGCAGTACTTC
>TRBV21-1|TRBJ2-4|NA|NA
CASSKARDTKNIQYF
TGTGCCAGCAGCAAAGCGCGGGATACCAAAAACATTCAGTACTTC
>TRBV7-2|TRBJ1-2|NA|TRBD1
CASSLVAGTGASYGYTF
TGTGCCAGCAGCTTAGTGGCCGGGACAGGGGCATCCTATGGCTACACCTTC
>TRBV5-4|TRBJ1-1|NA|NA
CASSSTQVANTEAFF
TGTGCCAGCAGCTCCACCCAGGTAGCGAACACTGAAGCTTTCTTT
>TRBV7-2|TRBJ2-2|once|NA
CASSPKAAPLTGELFF
TGTGCCAGCAGCCCAAAAGCTGCACCGCTGACCGGGGAGCTGTTTTTT
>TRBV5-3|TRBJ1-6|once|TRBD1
CARSSDLDREGYNSPLHF
TGTGCCAGAAGTTCAGACCTCGACAGGGAAGGTTATAATTCACCCCTCCACTTT
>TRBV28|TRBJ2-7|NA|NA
CASSTPGPPSSYEQYF
TGTGCCAGCAGTACCCCGGGACCCCCGAGCTCCTACGAGCAGTACTTC
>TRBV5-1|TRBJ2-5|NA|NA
CASSSNPGRYWETQYF
TGCGCCAGCAGCTCCAACCCCGGTCGCTATTGGGAGACCCAGTACTTC
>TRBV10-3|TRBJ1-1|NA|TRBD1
CATGQGAGSNTEAFF
TGTGCCACCGGACAGGGGGCAGGTTCGAACACTGAAGCTTTCTTT
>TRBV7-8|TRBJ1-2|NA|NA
CASSAWTVGYGYTF
TGTGCCAGCAGCGCCTGGACCGTTGGCTATGGCTACACCTTC
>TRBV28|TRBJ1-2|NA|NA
CASSLQGRRFELNYGYTF
TGTGCCAGCAGTTTACAGGGGAGGAGGTTCGAGCTTAACTATGGCTACACCTTC
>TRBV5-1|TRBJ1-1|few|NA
CASSLAGTAKNTEAFF
TGCGCCAGCAGCTTGGCTGGTACAGCTAAGAACACTGAAGCTTTCTTT
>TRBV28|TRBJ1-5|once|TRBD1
CASRGTGGQPQHF
TGTGCCAGCAGGGGGACAGGGGGACAGCCCCAGCATTTT
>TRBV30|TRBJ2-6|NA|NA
CAWRWAGGANVLTF
TGTGCCTGGAGGTGGGCAGGTGGGGCCAACGTCCTGACTTTC
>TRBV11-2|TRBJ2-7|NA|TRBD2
CASSPIAGGSSYEQYF
TGTGCCAGCAGCCCGATAGCGGGGGGTTCCTCCTACGAGCAGTACTTC
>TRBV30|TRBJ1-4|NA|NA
CAWSGGLSQKLFF
TGTGCCTGGAGTGGGGGGTTAAGCCAAAAACTGTTTTTT
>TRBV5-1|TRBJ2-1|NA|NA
CASSLDSPYNEQFF
TGCGCCAGCAGCTTGGACAGTCCTTACAATGAGCAGTTCTTC
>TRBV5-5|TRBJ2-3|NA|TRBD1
CASSQGQTAQYF
TGTGCCAGCAGCCAGGGACAGACGGCGCAGTATTTT
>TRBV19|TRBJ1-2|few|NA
CASSIWGYGYTF
TGTGCCAGTAGTATATGGGGCTATGGCTACACCTTC
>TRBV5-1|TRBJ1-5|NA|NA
CASRGDDNQPQHF
TGCGCCAGCAGGGGAGACGACAATCAGCCCCAGCATTTT
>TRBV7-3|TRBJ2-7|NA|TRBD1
CASSLTPGQGSEQYF
TGTGCCAGCAGCTTAACGCCGGGACAGGGTAGCGAGCAGTACTTC
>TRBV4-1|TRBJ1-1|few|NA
CASSQEQGNTEAFF
TGCGCCAGCAGCCAAGAACAGGGGAACACTGAAGCTTTCTTT
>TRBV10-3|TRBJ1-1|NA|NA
CAISPGGPEAFF
TGTGCCATCAGCCCGGGTGGCCCTGAAGCTTTCTTT